The T cell receptor beta chain under discussion was sequenced for a study of blood T cell repertoires in COVID-19. Background on the study: PBMCs, B-cell-depleted T cells, or T cells were the source of the cDNA or gDNA that made up the material.

Original processing methods: The authors estimated nucleated cell counts from reference gene primer amplification. Using immunoSEQ multiplex PCR, the repertoire was profiled, and TCRdb retains in-frame clones only, with some absent. That table gives V, J and clone size, and the DNA gave D and trimming. Of 250,000 to 350,000 clones in the sample, less than 85% were seen once. V lost 0 bases and J lost 1, with 9 bases in between. The CDR3 is 14 residues long. Germline CDR1 GTSNPN, CDR2 SVGIG (reference sequence). The rearrangement links TRBV30 to TRBJ1-2; no firm D call. The sequence came from a human donor with COVID-19, enrolled during active disease. The donor label of this sample is uncertain. The sequenced material came from peripheral blood. The CDR3 nucleotides read TGTGCCTGGAGTGTGTCCCCTTTTAACTATGGCTACACCTTC. Its protein product is CAWSVSPFNYGYTF.